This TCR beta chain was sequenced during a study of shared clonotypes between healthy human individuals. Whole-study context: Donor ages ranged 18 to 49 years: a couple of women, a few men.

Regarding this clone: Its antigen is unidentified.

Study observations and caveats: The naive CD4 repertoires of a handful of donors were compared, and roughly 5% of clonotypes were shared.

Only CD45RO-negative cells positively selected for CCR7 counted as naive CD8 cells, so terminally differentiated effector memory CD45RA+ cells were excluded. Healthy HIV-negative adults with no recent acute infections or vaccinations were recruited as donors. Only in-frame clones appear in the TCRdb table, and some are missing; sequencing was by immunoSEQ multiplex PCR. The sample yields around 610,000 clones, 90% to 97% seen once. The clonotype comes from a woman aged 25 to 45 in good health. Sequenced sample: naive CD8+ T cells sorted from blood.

Here the CDR3 reads CASSRRAGTSAYNEQFF. The CDR3 nucleotides are TGCGCCAGCAGCCGGAGGGCTGGGACTAGCGCTTACAATGAGCAGTTCTTC. The chain is built from TRBV4-1 and TRBJ2-1, with 10 positions matching TRBD2. The germline V gene encodes CDR1 MGHRA and CDR2 YSYEKL. CDR3 length: 17 amino acids. Germline trimming cut 4 bases from V and 4 bases from J; bases unmatched to any gene: 10.